The TCR beta chain described here comes from a study of blood T cell repertoires in COVID-19 (dated by TCRdb to the early 2020s). In terms of the full investigation: Collaborator samples came from the United States, Italy and Spain and covered acute and convalescent phases of COVID-19. The prospective study material was composed of cDNA or gDNA derived from T cells, B-cell-depleted T cells, or PBMCs. Deeply sampled blood TCRbeta repertoires from subjects exposed to, actively infected with, or recovered from COVID-19 were included in the dataset. A freely available public database, intended as a resource for researchers studying the immune response to SARS-CoV-2, is where the repertoires were released. The samples were drawn from two sources: the first 160 participants of the ongoing ImmuneRACE study, and 1,000 to 1,500 subjects contributed by 6 global collaborators. A de-identified subject ID, COVID-19 status, age in years and sex were almost always included in the sample metadata. Where available, HLA class I and class II types were obtained from metadata supplied by the sample provider rather than from assay-based typing. General conclusions and limits of the study: Clinical and demographic metadata were provided uncurated, with the amount varying by source and participant.

Regarding this clone: No antigen is known for it. Per-base qualities were not stored, and no clone one base away is much larger.

TCRbeta CDR3 regions were amplified from genomic DNA by means of the immunoSEQ Assay, a bias-controlled multiplex PCR. In the source study's methods: The number of nucleated cells in each sample was estimated by amplification of reference gene primers within the assay. To quantify the absolute abundance of each unique TCRbeta CDR3 rearrangement, sequence reads were collapsed and filtered. Productive Simpson clonality was computed per sample as the square root of Simpson's diversity index over productive rearrangements. In its TCRdb copy, this immuneACCESS table keeps in-frame sequences only and misses some clones. Where compared with another copy, unresolved V genes explain less than half of these, and the others have no known cause. V, J and clone size derive from that table, while D and trimming were established from the DNA sequence. This sample gives approximately 300,000 clones in total; 75% to 95% of them show up just once. Approximately 7.5% of the sample is in the top ten clones.

Relative to germline, V is 0 bases shorter and J is 1 base shorter, with 10 bases between their ends. From cysteine to phenylalanine, the CDR3 is 16 amino acids long. Only the CDR3 portion is preserved as DNA: 48 bases, with reading frame beginning at the first base. Via the germline V gene (reference sequence), CDR1 is LGHDT and CDR2 YNNKEL. At one collaborating source in Seattle, patients were enrolled during active infection and were followed longitudinally through the course of disease. The collaborating institutions used their own protocols to collect whole blood in K2EDTA tubes. For TCRbeta analysis, collaborator samples were shipped as frozen whole blood, as isolated PBMCs, or as DNA extracted from either sample type.

This TCR was recovered from a woman in her twenties or thirties with COVID-19, enrolled during active disease. The chain uses TRBV3-1 (or the pseudogene TRBV3-2) and TRBJ2-1, with TRBD2 tentatively as D gene (6 bases match). Sequenced material: peripheral blood. The DNA sequence follows: TGTGCCAGCAGCCAAGATCAGCTAGCGTCCTACAATGAGCAGTTCTTC. Its amino acids are CASSQDQLASYNEQFF.